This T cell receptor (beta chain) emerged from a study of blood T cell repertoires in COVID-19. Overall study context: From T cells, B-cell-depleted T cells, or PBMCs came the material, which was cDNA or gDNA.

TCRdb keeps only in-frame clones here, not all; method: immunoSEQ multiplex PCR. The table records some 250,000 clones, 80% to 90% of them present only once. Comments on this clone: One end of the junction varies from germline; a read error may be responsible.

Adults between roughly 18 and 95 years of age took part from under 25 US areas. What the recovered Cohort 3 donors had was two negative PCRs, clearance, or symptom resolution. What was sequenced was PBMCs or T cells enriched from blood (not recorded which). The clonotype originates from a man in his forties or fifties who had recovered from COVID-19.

The CDR3 loop is CASSLRDRASHEQYF. The CDR3 coding sequence is TGTGCCAGCAGCTTGAGGGACAGGGCCTCCCACGAGCAGTACTTC. The rearrangement links TRBV5-4 to TRBJ2-7, with 9 bases that match TRBD1. Germline-derived CDR1 and CDR2 are SGHNT and YYREEE (reference sequence). The CDR3 runs 15 residues. The whole variable domain, remainder taken from reference TRBV5-4 and TRBJ2-7, is ETGVTQSPTHLIKTRGQQVTLRCSSQSGHNTVSWYQQALGQGPQFIFQYYREEENGRGNFPPRFSGLQFPNYSSELNVNALELDDSALYLCASSLRDRASHEQYFGPGTRLTVT.